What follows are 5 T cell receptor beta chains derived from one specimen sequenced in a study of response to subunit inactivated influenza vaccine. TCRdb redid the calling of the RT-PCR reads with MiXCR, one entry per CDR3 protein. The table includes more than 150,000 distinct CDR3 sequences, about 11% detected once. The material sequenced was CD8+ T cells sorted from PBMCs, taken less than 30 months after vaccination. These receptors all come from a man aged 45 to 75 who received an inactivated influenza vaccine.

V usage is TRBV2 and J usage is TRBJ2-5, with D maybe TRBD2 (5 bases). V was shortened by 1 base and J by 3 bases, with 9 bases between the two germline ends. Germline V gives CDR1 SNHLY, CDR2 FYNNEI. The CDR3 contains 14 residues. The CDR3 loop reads CASSEDLREETQYF. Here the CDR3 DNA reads TGTGCCAGCAGTGAAGACCTGAGGGAAGAGACCCAGTACTTC.

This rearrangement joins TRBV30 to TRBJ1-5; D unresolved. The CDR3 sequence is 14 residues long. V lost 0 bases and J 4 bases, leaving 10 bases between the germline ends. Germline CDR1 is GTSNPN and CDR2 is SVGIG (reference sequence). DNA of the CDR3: TGTGCCTGGAGTGTAACGGGCCAGAATCAGCCCCAGCATTTT. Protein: CAWSVTGQNQPQHF.

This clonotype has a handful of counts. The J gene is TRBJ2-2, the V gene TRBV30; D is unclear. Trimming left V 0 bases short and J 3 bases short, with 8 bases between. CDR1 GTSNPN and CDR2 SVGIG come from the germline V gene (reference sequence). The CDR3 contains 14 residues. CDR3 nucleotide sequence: TGTGCCTGGAGTGTACTTCGGTACACCGGGGAGCTGTTTTTT. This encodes CAWSVLRYTGELFF.

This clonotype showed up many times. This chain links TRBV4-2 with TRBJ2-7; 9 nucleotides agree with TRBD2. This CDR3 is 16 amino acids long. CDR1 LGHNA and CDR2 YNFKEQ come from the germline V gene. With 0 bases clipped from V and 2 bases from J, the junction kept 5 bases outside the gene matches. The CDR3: CASSQEEAGGTYEQYF. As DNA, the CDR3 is TGTGCCAGCAGCCAAGAAGAAGCGGGGGGCACCTACGAGCAGTACTTC.

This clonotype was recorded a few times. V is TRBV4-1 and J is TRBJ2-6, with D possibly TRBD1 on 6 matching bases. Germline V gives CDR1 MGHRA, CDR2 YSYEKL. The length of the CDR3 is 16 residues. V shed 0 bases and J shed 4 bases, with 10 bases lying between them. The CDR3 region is CASSQDRGGGANVLTF. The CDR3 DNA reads TGCGCCAGCAGCCAAGATAGAGGGGGAGGGGCCAACGTCCTGACTTTC.